This T cell receptor (beta chain) was sequenced for a study of long-term antiretroviral therapy in people with HIV. Study at large: About a decade before 2015, the earliest samples were taken when ART was typically delayed.

Trimming took 4 bases from V and 3 from J, leaving 20 bases between them. The length of the CDR3 is 16 residues. From germline, CDR1 is SGHTS and CDR2 YDEGEE. Cryopreserved PBMC samples of about 0.85-11 million cells were used for DNA extraction. Samples were assayed with immunoSEQ v3.0 at survey level. Measured with immunoSEQ multiplex PCR; TCRdb has only the in-frame clones, and not every one. The sample holds 20,000 to 25,000 clones, around 90% seen once. The sequence came from a man in his sixties with HIV. The sequenced sample was unsorted PBMCs, obtained 2.3 years after starting antiretroviral therapy. The chain has TRBV5-8 and TRBJ2-7, with D tentatively TRBD1 (6 bases). The CDR3 sequence: CASSQTYGQLLYEQYF. The CDR3, as DNA: TGTGCCAGCAGCCAAACCTATGGACAGCTACTCTACGAGCAGTACTTC. Complete variable domain (other parts from reference TRBV5-8 and TRBJ2-7): EAGVTQSPTHLIKTRGQQATLRCSPISGHTSVYWYQQALGLGLQFLLWYDEGEERNRGNFPPRFSGRQFPNYSSELNVNALELEDSALYLCASSQTYGQLLYEQYFGPGTRLTVT.